Listed here are 23 T cell receptor beta chains from one sample, sequenced in a study of T cells in localized non-small cell lung cancer. TCRdb keeps only in-frame clones here, not all; method: immunoSEQ multiplex PCR. The sample includes around 1,500 clones, about 24% of them seen just once. The sample was lung tumor tissue, taken before any cancer treatment. The receptor source for this set is a male donor aged 60 or older with stage II squamous cell lung carcinoma.

V gene TRBV11-3 combines with J gene TRBJ2-1; 10 nucleotides match TRBD2. CDR3 length equals 19 residues. The V gene end was trimmed by 4 bases and the J gene end by 6 bases; junction bases not matched to a gene: 18. Germline loops: CDR1 SGHNT, CDR2 YENEEA. CDR3 DNA sequence: TGTGCCAGCAGCTCCGTACCGGGTGGCGGGACTAGCGTATCCAATGAGCAGTTCTTC. Translation gives CASSSVPGGGTSVSNEQFF.

The gene calls are TRBV29-1 and TRBJ1-1; the match to TRBD1 covers 9 bases. Germline V gives CDR1 SQVTM, CDR2 ANQGSEA. J gave up 7 bases and V 6 bases, and 9 bases lay outside the gene matches. The CDR3 sequence is 13 residues long. CDR3 in amino acids: CSVPGQGAIEAFF. As DNA, the CDR3 is TGCAGCGTACCGGGACAGGGCGCAATTGAAGCTTTCTTT. Combining the CDR3 with reference TRBV29-1 and TRBJ1-1 gives the whole variable domain SAVISQKPSRDICQRGTSLTIQCQVDSQVTMMFWYRQQPGQSLTLIATANQGSEATYESGFVIDKFPISRPNLTFSTLTVSNMSPEDSSIYLCSVPGQGAIEAFFGQGTRLTVV.

A few counts support this clone. The V and J genes are TRBV19 and TRBJ2-5; 7 bases map to TRBD1. This CDR3 has 17 amino acids. V lost 5 bases and J lost 5; bases outside the gene matches: 17. Germline CDR1 and CDR2: LNHDA and SQIVND (reference sequence). The CDR3, as DNA: TGTGCCAGTAGTGGGCCGAATCCGGGACAGAATTGGGAGACCCAGTACTTC. This translates into CASSGPNPGQNWETQYF.

The chain recombines TRBV14 with TRBJ2-7, with 8 bases identical to TRBD1. Germline trimming cut 3 bases from V and 6 bases from J; bases unmatched to any gene: 7. The germline V gene has CDR1 SGHDN and CDR2 FVKESK. The CDR3 runs to 14 residues. The CDR3 nucleotides are TGTGCCAGCAGCCACATGGGACAGGCGGGCGAGCAGTACTTC. Its protein product is CASSHMGQAGEQYF. Looking up the rest from reference TRBV14 and TRBJ2-7 gives the full variable domain: EAGVTQFPSHSVIEKGQTVTLRCDPISGHDNLYWYRRVMGKEIKFLLHFVKESKQDESGMPNNRFLAERTGGTYSTLKVQPAELEDSGVYFCASSHMGQAGEQYFGPGTRLTVT.

This chain connects TRBV27 to TRBJ2-7; the match to TRBD1 covers 9 bases. Germline trimming cut 5 bases from V and 5 bases from J; bases unmatched to any gene: 10. Germline V gene sequence: CDR1 MNHEY, CDR2 SMNVEV (reference sequence). CDR3 length: 15 residues. The CDR3 DNA sequence: TGTGCCAGCAGTCCGCTTGGGGACAGGGTCCACGAGCAGTACTTC. Amino acid sequence: CASSPLGDRVHEQYF.

This clone has a handful of counts. This chain joins TRBV23-1 and TRBJ1-5; D remains unclear. TRBV23-1 is labeled an ORF, and its function is uncertain. V lost 6 bases, J lost 11 bases, and 17 bases lay in between. This CDR3 has 13 amino acids. The CDR3 sequence: CASSQEAGRTQHF. The CDR3 coding sequence is TGCGCCAGCAGCCAAGAGGCGGGGAGGACCCAGCATTTT.

The J gene is TRBJ1-1, the V gene TRBV19; D might be TRBD1 (5 bases). CDR1 and CDR2 (germline): LNHDA, SQIVND (reference sequence). The V end lost 6 bases, the J end lost 1 base, and 12 bases lay between the germline ends. CDR3 length: 14 amino acids. CDR3 residues: CASSQGKANTEAFF. CDR3 sequence (DNA): TGTGCCAGTAGCCAGGGAAAGGCGAACACTGAAGCTTTCTTT.

The chain carries TRBV10-3 and TRBJ1-5; D uncertain. Looked up from germline, CDR1 is ENHRY and CDR2 is SYGVKD. Trimming pared 2 bases from V and 3 bases from J, leaving 8 bases between. There are 14 residues in the CDR3. The CDR3, as DNA: TGTGCCATCAGTGAGAAGGGTTACAATCAGCCCCAGCATTTT. It translates to CAISEKGYNQPQHF.

The chain links TRBV6-8 to TRBJ2-3; a possible D gene is TRBD1 (6 bases). The V gene's germline CDR1 is MNHGY and CDR2 SAAAGT. The CDR3 has 15 residues. The V end was cut by 5 bases, the J end by 5 bases, with 17 bases between. DNA of the CDR3: TGTGCCAGCAGTGTGGATAGTGGGGGCCGAGATACGCAGTATTTT. It is translated as CASSVDSGGRDTQYF.

The chain employs TRBV28 and TRBJ2-6; D is unresolved. CDR1 and CDR2 from the germline V gene are MDHEN and SYDVKM. The CDR3 has 12 residues. Trimming took off 11 bases at V and 0 bases at J, with 5 bases between the two ends. Written as DNA, the CDR3 is TGTGCCGGCGGCTCTGGGGCCAACGTCCTGACTTTC. Its translation: CAGGSGANVLTF.

This clone is judged medium-sized. This chain uses TRBV11-3 with TRBJ2-5; TRBD1 is a possible D gene (6 bases). V lost 5 bases, J lost 1 base, and 20 bases lay in between. The CDR3 loop spans 17 amino acids. Germline CDR1 and CDR2: SGHNT and YENEEA. DNA of the CDR3: TGTGCCAGCAGCATTTCCCGGGACACCGGACCCCAAGAGACCCAGTACTTC. It yields the protein CASSISRDTGPQETQYF.

This clone is large in the sample. The chain joins TRBV6-8 to TRBJ1-4, with D perhaps matching TRBD1 (5 bases). Looked up from germline, CDR1 is MNHGY and CDR2 is SAAAGT. V was clipped by 5 bases and J by 5 bases, with 15 bases between them. The CDR3 length is 15 residues. CDR3 sequence reads: CASSTSGGRNEKLFF. The CDR3 DNA sequence: TGTGCCAGCAGTACGTCCGGGGGAAGGAATGAAAAACTGTTTTTT.

This clone was seen a few times. The chain recombines TRBV25-1 with TRBJ1-5; perhaps TRBD1 as D (5 bases). The length of the CDR3 is 15 residues. Trimming took 9 bases from V and 4 from J, leaving 19 bases between them. Germline V lookup: CDR1 MGHDK, CDR2 SYGVNS. The CDR3 region is CARSRGYSLNQPQHF. The DNA of the CDR3 is TGTGCCAGGTCGAGGGGTTACTCATTGAATCAGCCCCAGCATTTT.

The chain uses TRBV19 and TRBJ1-5; D is uncertain. The CDR3 extends over 13 amino acids. V dropped 7 bases and J dropped 7 bases, with 14 bases sitting between them. Germline CDR1 is LNHDA and CDR2 is SQIVND (reference sequence). Here the CDR3 reads CASTGRDGQPQHF. CDR3 sequence (DNA): TGTGCCAGTACTGGACGCGATGGGCAGCCCCAGCATTTT.

The chain carries TRBV19 and TRBJ1-1, with 8 bases identical to TRBD1. The V segment lost 3 bases and the J segment 1 base; nucleotides outside the gene matches: 7. Germline CDR1 and CDR2: LNHDA and SQIVND (reference sequence). The CDR3 consists of 16 residues. The CDR3 region is CASSMRQGTSNTEAFF. The DNA of the CDR3 is TGTGCCAGTAGTATGAGACAGGGGACTTCGAACACTGAAGCTTTCTTT.

V is TRBV19 and J is TRBJ2-5; D may be TRBD1 or TRBD2 (6 bases each). The CDR3 totals 12 residues. Germline V gene sequence: CDR1 LNHDA, CDR2 SQIVND (reference sequence). Trimming stripped 8 bases from V and 5 bases from J, with 12 bases between. CDR3 nucleotides: TGTGCCAGTCGACAGGCGGGGGAGACCCAGTACTTC. Its protein is CASRQAGETQYF.

The genes are TRBV6-1 and TRBJ1-1, with 8 bases identical to TRBD1. J gave up 1 base and V 0 bases, and 4 bases lay outside the gene matches. From germline, CDR1 is MNHNS and CDR2 SASEGT. The CDR3 has 16 amino acids. CDR3 in amino acids: CASSEARQGTNTEAFF. The CDR3 bases are TGTGCCAGCAGTGAAGCGAGACAGGGGACGAACACTGAAGCTTTCTTT.

In its sample, this clone is medium-sized. This chain uses TRBV11-3 with TRBJ2-7; either TRBD1 or TRBD2 may supply D (5 bases each). Germline V lookup: CDR1 SGHNT, CDR2 YENEEA. The CDR3 is 14 amino acids. V was pared by 6 bases and J by 7 bases, with 19 bases between. The CDR3 here is CASSHRDAGGEQYF. CDR3 in DNA: TGTGCCAGCAGTCACCGGGACGCGGGCGGAGAGCAGTACTTC.

The rearrangement uses TRBV19 and TRBJ1-1; a possible D gene is TRBD1 (5 bases). The length of the CDR3 is 15 residues. Germline V gives CDR1 LNHDA, CDR2 SQIVND (reference sequence). V gave up 3 bases and J gave up 1 base, with 12 bases separating them. The CDR3 coding sequence is TGTGCCAGTAGTATGAGGGACCAACAGAACACTGAAGCTTTCTTT. Its protein is CASSMRDQQNTEAFF.

In this sample, this clone turned up a few times. The rearrangement links TRBV11-3 to TRBJ2-7; D call uncertain. The germline V gene encodes CDR1 SGHNT and CDR2 YENEEA. V was pared by 1 base and J by 2 bases, with 9 bases between. This CDR3 comprises 14 residues. The CDR3 DNA reads TGTGCCAGCAGCTTAGGGTGGTCCCCCTACGAGCAGTACTTC. Amino acid sequence: CASSLGWSPYEQYF.

This clone appeared a few times. The V gene is TRBV18, the J gene TRBJ2-7, with 8 bases identical to TRBD2. CDR1 is KGHSH and CDR2 is LQKENI in the germline V gene. The CDR3 is made up of 16 amino acids. V lost 2 bases, J lost 3 bases, and 9 bases stayed unmatched. In nucleotides, the CDR3 is TGTGCCAGCTCACCATTGTCAGGCGGGGGGTTCTACGAGCAGTACTTC. Translating gives CASSPLSGGGFYEQYF.

As concerns this clone: At one end, the junction sequence differs from germline, possibly due to a read error. The chain carries TRBV6-8 and TRBJ1-4; a possible D gene is TRBD1 (6 bases). Germline CDR1 is MNHGY and CDR2 is SAAAGT. This CDR3 spans 14 amino acids. DNA of the CDR3: TGTGCCAGCAATTGGGGGGCCGAGAGAAGGGACTCAGTTTTT. Its translation is CASNWGAERRDSVF.

This clone is termed medium-sized. V and J are TRBV11-3 and TRBJ2-7; 14 bases are a match to TRBD2. This CDR3 contains 15 residues. Germline lookup yields CDR1 SGHNT and CDR2 YENEEA. J was trimmed by 3 bases and V by 5 bases; bases with no gene match: 3. The CDR3 bases are TGTGCCAGCAGCGCGGGGACTAGCGGGAGCTACGAGCAGTACTTC. Its translation is CASSAGTSGSYEQYF. The whole variable domain, remainder taken from reference TRBV11-3 and TRBJ2-7, is EAGVVQSPRYKIIEKKQPVAFWCNPISGHNTLYWYLQNLGQGPELLIRYENEEAVDDSQLPKDRFSAERLKGVDSTLKIQPAELGDSAVYLCASSAGTSGSYEQYFGPGTRLTVT.